Listed below are T cell receptor beta chains from one sample, sequenced in a study of blood T cell repertoires in COVID-19. TCRdb's table, derived via immunoSEQ multiplex PCR, lists solely in-frame clones and lacks some. The sample records 200,000 or so clones, more than 75% being singletons. The specimen sequenced was peripheral blood. These receptors all stem from a person aged 65 to 79 with COVID-19, enrolled during active disease. Both conserved end residues are part of each CDR3. Fields, in order: D gene, V gene, clone size, J gene, CDR3 protein, CDR3 DNA. The D gene is left open where the match is weak. Size tells how often a clone was seen (once, few, many) or the class of an expanded clone, and some rows leave it out.

D: .
V: TRBV24-1
size: .
J: TRBJ2-3
CDR3: CATSESNTGDTQYF
DNA: TGTGCCACCAGTGAATCCAATACGGGGGATACGCAGTATTTT

D: TRBD2
V: TRBV11-2
size: .
J: TRBJ2-7
CDR3: CASSSTSGTYEQYF
DNA: TGTGCCAGCAGCTCAACCAGCGGGACCTACGAGCAGTACTTC

D: .
V: TRBV19
size: .
J: TRBJ2-3
CDR3: CASRNPGGTMGGTQYF
DNA: TGTGCCAGTAGGAACCCTGGGGGGACGATGGGGGGTACGCAGTATTTT

D: .
V: TRBV6-5
size: .
J: TRBJ2-7
CDR3: CASSYYARSHEQYF
DNA: TGTGCCAGCAGTTACTACGCCAGGTCCCACGAGCAGTACTTC

D: .
V: TRBV6-2/TRBV6-3
size: .
J: TRBJ2-7
CDR3: CASSPRTYEQYF
DNA: TGTGCCAGCAGTCCGAGGACCTACGAGCAGTACTTC

D: TRBD1
V: TRBV6-2/TRBV6-3
size: .
J: TRBJ2-7
CDR3: CASSAHTGQGFYEQYF
DNA: TGTGCCAGCAGTGCCCATACGGGACAGGGCTTTTACGAGCAGTACTTC

D: TRBD1
V: TRBV5-5
size: few
J: TRBJ2-1
CDR3: CASSTGTGGYNEQFF
DNA: TGTGCCAGCAGCACAGGGACAGGGGGCTACAATGAGCAGTTCTTC

D: TRBD2
V: TRBV9
size: .
J: TRBJ2-3
CDR3: CASSAPGGAEDTQYF
DNA: TGTGCCAGCAGCGCCCCGGGGGGGGCGGAGGATACGCAGTATTTT

D: TRBD1
V: TRBV29-1
size: .
J: TRBJ2-7
CDR3: CSVQKQGAGEQYF
DNA: TGCAGCGTTCAAAAACAGGGGGCGGGGGAGCAGTACTTC

D: .
V: TRBV6-5
size: .
J: TRBJ1-6
CDR3: CASIPAGAESPLHF
DNA: TGTGCCAGCATCCCTGCGGGGGCGGAATCACCCCTCCACTTT

D: .
V: TRBV21-1
size: .
J: TRBJ2-1
CDR3: CASWKRLAGLFF
DNA: TGTGCCAGCTGGAAAAGACTAGCGGGGTTGTTCTTC

D: TRBD1
V: TRBV6-5
size: .
J: TRBJ2-2
CDR3: CASGGTGYGELFF
DNA: TGTGCCAGCGGGGGGACAGGTTACGGGGAGCTGTTTTTT

D: .
V: TRBV29-1
size: .
J: TRBJ1-4
CDR3: CSVWGGATNEKLFF
DNA: TGCAGCGTTTGGGGAGGGGCCACTAATGAAAAACTGTTTTTT

D: .
V: TRBV28
size: .
J: TRBJ1-1
CDR3: CASSLPSGNTEAFF
DNA: TGTGCCAGCAGTTTACCGAGCGGTAACACTGAAGCTTTCTTT

D: .
V: TRBV4-1
size: .
J: TRBJ1-3
CDR3: CASSLTGRTSSGNTIYF
DNA: TGCGCCAGCAGCCTTACAGGCCGGACCTCTTCTGGAAACACCATATATTTT

D: .
V: TRBV6-5
size: .
J: TRBJ2-2
CDR3: CASSSGRGVTGELFF
DNA: TGTGCCAGCAGTTCAGGCAGGGGGGTCACCGGGGAGCTGTTTTTT

D: .
V: TRBV9
size: once
J: TRBJ1-2
CDR3: CASSVNPENQGNGGAYTF
DNA: TGTGCCAGCAGCGTAAACCCCGAAAACCAGGGGAACGGTGGTGCCTACACCTTC

D: .
V: TRBV6-6
size: .
J: TRBJ2-7
CDR3: CASSYGDTSYEQYF
DNA: TGTGCCAGCAGTTACGGGGACACGTCCTACGAGCAGTACTTC

D: TRBD2
V: TRBV30
size: .
J: TRBJ2-2
CDR3: CAWSAVSSGRGELFF
DNA: TGTGCCTGGAGTGCGGTTTCTAGCGGGAGAGGGGAGCTGTTTTTT

D: TRBD2
V: TRBV3-1/TRBV3-2
size: few
J: TRBJ2-7
CDR3: CASSGGLAVYEQYF
DNA: TGTGCCAGCAGCGGGGGACTAGCGGTCTACGAGCAGTACTTC

D: .
V: TRBV6-5
size: .
J: TRBJ2-7
CDR3: CASGNRDSYFHEQYF
DNA: TGTGCCAGCGGGAACCGGGACTCCTATTTCCACGAGCAGTACTTC

D: TRBD1
V: TRBV28
size: once
J: TRBJ1-5
CDR3: CASRATGVVQPQHF
DNA: TGTGCCAGCAGAGCAACAGGGGTAGTTCAGCCCCAGCATTTT